Listed below are T cell receptor beta chains from one sample, sequenced in a study of blood T cell repertoires in COVID-19. Clones were read by immunoSEQ multiplex PCR, and TCRdb kept only the in-frame ones, dropping some. The table lists roughly 250,000 clones, around 85% of them singletons. The source material was peripheral blood. These receptors were taken from a human donor with COVID-19, enrolled during active disease. The donor label of this sample is uncertain. Each CDR3 is given with its conserved first and last residue. The D gene is left open where the match is weak. Rows may omit the clone size; those that give it use once, few, many or a size class.

j_call	d_call	v_call	clone_size	cdr3_nt	cdr3_aa
TRBJ2-5	TRBD1	TRBV7-9	-	TGTGCCAGCAGCTTAGGGTGGGACAGGGGACGAGAGACCCAGTACTTC	CASSLGWDRGRETQYF
TRBJ1-1	-	TRBV10-3	-	TGTGCCACCCTGCCAGCGATGAACACTGAAGCTTTCTTT	CATLPAMNTEAFF
TRBJ2-1	TRBD1	TRBV9	-	TGTGCCAGCAGCCCTGGGACAGCGTCCTACAATGAGCAGTTCTTC	CASSPGTASYNEQFF
TRBJ2-3	TRBD2	TRBV24-1	few	TGTGCCACCAGTGATCGCGCTCCGGGACTAGCGGGAGAAGGAACAGATACGCAGTATTTT	CATSDRAPGLAGEGTDTQYF
TRBJ2-3	TRBD1	TRBV19	-	TGTGCCAGTAGTATTAGGGGGCTGATAGATACGCAGTATTTT	CASSIRGLIDTQYF
TRBJ2-5	TRBD2	TRBV5-1	-	TGCGCCAGCAGGCCGGGACTAGCGGGAGTAGAGACCCAGTACTTC	CASRPGLAGVETQYF
TRBJ2-5	-	TRBV12-3/TRBV12-4	once	TGTGCCAGCTCCCTTGAGGGGGCCCAGTACTTC	CASSLEGAQYF
TRBJ2-2	TRBD2	TRBV2	-	TGTGCCAGCAGTGAAATAGCGGGAGGTGCCGGGGAGCTGTTTTTT	CASSEIAGGAGELFF
TRBJ1-6	-	TRBV19	-	TGTGCCAGTAGTCCAACAGGGCCCGGGGCCACCCTCCACTTT	CASSPTGPGATLHF
TRBJ1-6	TRBD1	TRBV10-3	-	TGTGCCATCAGAAAAGGGACAGGGGACAATTCACCCCTCCACTTT	CAIRKGTGDNSPLHF
TRBJ1-2	-	TRBV9	-	TGTGCCAGCAGCCGGGACTTCGACGGCTACACCTTC	CASSRDFDGYTF
TRBJ2-7	TRBD1	TRBV11-2	-	TGTGCCAGCAGCCGGAACCCGACAGGGGGGGAAGAGCAGTACTTC	CASSRNPTGGEEQYF
TRBJ2-5	TRBD1	TRBV6-5	-	TGTGCCAGCAGGCATCCGGGACAGGGGTTGGGGACCCAGTACTTC	CASRHPGQGLGTQYF
TRBJ1-5	TRBD1	TRBV27	few	TGTGCCAGCAGCCGCACAGGGGGCTGGGGCCAGCCCCAGCATTTT	CASSRTGGWGQPQHF
TRBJ1-1	-	TRBV28	-	TGTGCCAGCAGTTTTTTAAACAGGGTGAACACTGAAGCTTTCTTT	CASSFLNRVNTEAFF
TRBJ2-2	-	TRBV9	-	TGTGCCAGCAGCGTAGTAGTTGCCGGCGGGGAGCTGTTTTTT	CASSVVVAGGELFF
TRBJ2-6	-	TRBV7-9	-	TGTGCCAGCAGCCCGATGACAGGCCGGTCTGGGGCCAACGTCCTGACTTTC	CASSPMTGRSGANVLTF
TRBJ1-1	TRBD1	TRBV6-2/TRBV6-3	-	TGTGCCAGCAGCCCGAGCCTCACGACAGGGCTCAGGGCTTTCTTT	CASSPSLTTGLRAFF
TRBJ2-1	-	TRBV5-4	once	TGTGCCAGCAGCTTGTCGGTGGACAGTCATGAGCAGTTCTTC	CASSLSVDSHEQFF
TRBJ1-4	TRBD1	TRBV2	-	TGTGCCAGCAGTGGACAGGGAATTGAAGAAAAACTGTTTTTT	CASSGQGIEEKLFF
TRBJ1-2	-	TRBV9	few	TGTGCCAGCAGCCCAGGGGCCGGGACATCGGCCTATGGCTACACCTTC	CASSPGAGTSAYGYTF
TRBJ1-4	-	TRBV28	-	TGTGCCAGCAGTCCACGTCGGGGGGGGACTTTTGTTGAAAAACTGTTTTTT	CASSPRRGGTFVEKLFF
TRBJ2-7	TRBD1	TRBV28	few	TGTGCCAGCAGTCCTCCTGCCGGACAGGGAACGGTCTACGAGCAGTACTTC	CASSPPAGQGTVYEQYF
TRBJ2-7	TRBD1	TRBV5-1	-	TGCGCCAGCAGCCCGGGACAGGGGCTTCCCTACGAGCAGTACTTC	CASSPGQGLPYEQYF
TRBJ2-1	TRBD2	TRBV7-2	-	TGTGCCAGCAGCTTCGGGACTAGGAACAATGAGCAGTTCTTC	CASSFGTRNNEQFF
TRBJ2-3	TRBD2	TRBV18	-	TGTGCCAGCCCCCCACGGGAGGCGGGAGTCACAGATACGCAGTATTTT	CASPPREAGVTDTQYF
TRBJ2-7	-	TRBV30	once	TGTGCCTGGAGTTTAGGGGGTTCTGCCTACGAGCAGTACTTC	CAWSLGGSAYEQYF
TRBJ1-5	TRBD1	TRBV2	-	TGTGCCAGCAGTGCAGGGGGCGCGGACAATCAGCCCCAGCATTTT	CASSAGGADNQPQHF
TRBJ1-1	TRBD1	TRBV28	-	TGTGCCAGCACCCCAGGGACAGCCGGCTGGATCACTGAAGCTTTCTTT	CASTPGTAGWITEAFF
TRBJ2-3	TRBD2	TRBV6-5	-	TGTGCCAGCAGCTTGACTAGCAAGACAGATACGCAGTATTTT	CASSLTSKTDTQYF
TRBJ2-1	-	TRBV5-1	-	TGCGCCAGCAGCTTGGAGTCGGTGGGGGGCAATGAGCAGTTCTTC	CASSLESVGGNEQFF
TRBJ2-5	TRBD2	TRBV6-2/TRBV6-3	-	TGTGCCAGCAGTTCCGGACTAGCGGCGGAAAAAGAGACCCAGTACTTC	CASSSGLAAEKETQYF
TRBJ2-7	TRBD1	TRBV7-8	few	TGTGCCAGCACCAAAACAAGACAGGGGGTCGGCAACGAGCAGTACTTC	CASTKTRQGVGNEQYF
TRBJ1-4	TRBD1	TRBV27	few	TGTGCCAGCAGTTTTTCGGGACAGCCTAATGAAAAACTGTTTTTT	CASSFSGQPNEKLFF
TRBJ1-6	TRBD1	TRBV3-1/TRBV3-2	-	TGTGCCAGCAGCCAAGAAGGGACAGGGGGTTTCTCCTATAATTCACCCCTCCACTTT	CASSQEGTGGFSYNSPLHF
TRBJ2-7	TRBD1	TRBV28	-	TGTGCCAGCAGACCTCGGACAGGGAGGAGATCTAGCTCCTACGAGCAGTACTTC	CASRPRTGRRSSSYEQYF
TRBJ1-5	-	TRBV3-1/TRBV3-2	-	TGTGCCAGCAGCCAAGACGTTAATCAGCCCCAGCATTTT	CASSQDVNQPQHF
TRBJ1-2	-	TRBV27	once	TGTGCCACCCGAGTCCGTGAGGCTAACTATGGCTACACCTTC	CATRVREANYGYTF
TRBJ2-1	TRBD1	TRBV7-8	many	TGTGCCAGCAGCCGTGGACAGGGGGTTGTAAATGAGCAGTTCTTC	CASSRGQGVVNEQFF
TRBJ2-7	TRBD2	TRBV5-1	-	TGCGCCAGCAGCTTGGCCTTTGCGGGAGGGCTTACCTACGAGCAGTACTTC	CASSLAFAGGLTYEQYF
TRBJ1-1	-	TRBV11-2	-	TGTGCCAGCCGGACTTTGAACACTGAAGCTTTCTTT	CASRTLNTEAFF
TRBJ1-1	-	TRBV27	-	TGTGCCAGCAGTTTGGAGGGATTGGGTGAAGCTTTCTTT	CASSLEGLGEAFF
TRBJ2-1	TRBD2	TRBV5-6	-	TGTGCCAGCAGCACCTGGGGGCTAGCGGGACGAAATGAGCAGTTCTTC	CASSTWGLAGRNEQFF
TRBJ2-6	-	TRBV6-5	few	TGTGCCAGCAAGCGAGGGACTGGGGCCAACGTCCTGACTTTC	CASKRGTGANVLTF
TRBJ2-5	TRBD1	TRBV7-7	-	TGTGCTAGCGGTGGACAGGGAGAGACCCAGTACTTC	CASGGQGETQYF
TRBJ2-1	-	TRBV9	-	TGTGCCAGCAGCGGAGCGTGGGATGAGCAGTTCTTC	CASSGAWDEQFF
TRBJ2-1	TRBD2	TRBV28	-	TGTGCCAGCACTCGGCGGGAGAAGCAGTTCTTC	CASTRREKQFF
TRBJ2-7	TRBD2	TRBV7-8	many	TGTGCCAGCAGCAGGACTAGCGGGAGTGACGAGCAGTACTTC	CASSRTSGSDEQYF
TRBJ2-5	TRBD2	TRBV28	-	TGTGCCAGCAGGCCGACTAGCGGGAGCCCCGAGACCCAGTACTTC	CASRPTSGSPETQYF
TRBJ1-6	-	TRBV11-2	-	TGTGCCAGCAGCTTAGAACTGGGGGGTAATCCTAATTATAATTCACCCCTCCACTTT	CASSLELGGNPNYNSPLHF
TRBJ2-3	-	TRBV5-1	-	TGCGCCAGCAGCCTCAGGACAAGCACAGATACGCAGTATTTT	CASSLRTSTDTQYF
TRBJ2-3	TRBD2	TRBV9	-	TGTGCCAGCAGCGTCGGATCTAGCGGGAGTGTGGATACGCAGTATTTT	CASSVGSSGSVDTQYF
TRBJ2-7	TRBD1	TRBV28	once	TGTGCCAGCAGAGGGACAGGGAGTCACGAGCAGTACTTC	CASRGTGSHEQYF
TRBJ1-4	-	TRBV9	-	TGTGCCAGCAGCGTTGGGCAGGTCAATGAAAAACTGTTTTTT	CASSVGQVNEKLFF
TRBJ1-3	TRBD1	TRBV5-4	-	TGTGCCAGCAGCTCTGACAGGGGTGCTGGAAACACCATATATTTT	CASSSDRGAGNTIYF
TRBJ1-1	-	TRBV6-5	-	TGTGCCAGCAGTTCTGATTGGGGGGCTGAAGCTTTCTTT	CASSSDWGAEAFF
TRBJ2-7	-	TRBV5-5	-	TGTGCCAGCAGCCCCGCGCCCCAAACCGAGCAGTACTTC	CASSPAPQTEQYF
TRBJ1-4	TRBD1	TRBV9	-	TGTGCCAGCAGCTTCGGGACAGACCATGAAAAACTGTTTTTT	CASSFGTDHEKLFF
TRBJ1-1	-	TRBV4-3	-	TGCGCCAGCAGCCACGGGGGGGGAACTGAAGCTTTCTTT	CASSHGGGTEAFF
TRBJ2-2	-	TRBV28	-	TGTGCCAGCAGGGGGACAAGGGCACCGAACACCGGGGAGCTGTTTTTT	CASRGTRAPNTGELFF